The T cell receptor beta chain described here comes from a study of radiotherapy plus CTLA-4 blockade in lung cancer. CDR1 and CDR2 (germline): MDHEN, SYDVKM. Between the trimmed V and J ends, which lost 7 bases and 7 bases, there was a span of 20 bases. The CDR3 covers 15 residues. The protocol was immunoSEQ multiplex PCR, while the TCRdb copy is restricted to in-frame clones and leaves out a portion. Here the sample spans 89,000 or so clones, approximately 85% being singletons. The chain links TRBV28 to TRBJ2-1, with D tentatively TRBD1 (6 bases). The receptor's source is a human donor with non-small cell lung cancer who had a partial response to radiotherapy plus ipilimumab. This sample comprised peripheral blood, obtained from a patient treated with radiotherapy plus ipilimumab. This CDR3 is CASTDRDTRRNEQFF. DNA for the CDR3: TGTGCCAGCACCGACCGGGACACGAGGCGGAATGAGCAGTTCTTC.